These 8 T cell receptor beta chains originate from one sample sequenced in a study of cytomegalovirus exposure and HLA in healthy donors. It was with 60 Vbeta and 13 Jbeta primers that the PCR ran. Sequencing used immunoSEQ multiplex PCR; TCRdb keeps in-frame clones, though not all of them. The sample holds roughly 120,000 clones, 70% to 85% seen once. Sequencing was carried out using PBMCs. Receptor source: a human donor in good health.

V is TRBV5-4 and J is TRBJ2-3, with 11 positions matching TRBD2. Germline lookup yields CDR1 SGHNT and CDR2 YYREEE (reference sequence). The CDR3 sequence is 14 residues long. J gave up 6 bases and V 9 bases, and 9 bases lay outside the gene matches. The CDR3, as DNA: TGTGCCACCCTACTAGCGGGAGTTGAGGATACGCAGTATTTT. As protein: CATLLAGVEDTQYF.

This clone was picked up one time. The V gene is TRBV19, the J gene TRBJ2-5; 7 bases align to TRBD1. Gene TRBJ2-7 matches the end of the DNA better, so the J call may be wrong. There are 15 residues in the CDR3. In germline, CDR1 is LNHDA, CDR2 SQIVND (reference sequence). The CDR3 nucleotides read TGTGCCAGTAGTATAGGAGAGACAGGGAACTACGAGCAGTACTTC. Protein: CASSIGETGNYEQYF.

The V gene is TRBV5-8, the J gene TRBJ1-2, with TRBD1 as a possible D gene (5 bases). Germline lookup yields CDR1 SGHTS and CDR2 YDEGEE. Trimming cost V 3 bases and J 4 bases, with 16 bases left between them. The CDR3 is 15 residues long. The CDR3 DNA reads as TGTGCCAGCAGCTCACGGCTCAGGGTTCCCTATGGCTACACCTTC. Its translation is CASSSRLRVPYGYTF.

The J gene is TRBJ2-2, the V gene TRBV7-9; D remains ambiguous. Germline CDR1 SEHNR, CDR2 FQNEAQ (reference sequence). The CDR3 has 17 residues. The V gene lost 1 base and the J gene lost 1 base, with 13 bases spanning the gap. The CDR3 protein is CASSLVPTVENTGELFF. The CDR3 region has the DNA TGTGCCAGCAGCTTAGTACCCACAGTGGAGAACACCGGGGAGCTGTTTTTT.

The chain recombines TRBV5-6 with TRBJ1-1; 9 bases match TRBD1. Germline CDR1 is SGHDT and CDR2 is YYEEEE. The CDR3 runs to 13 residues. The J segment lost 1 base and the V segment lost 8 bases, leaving 3 bases of the junction unmatched. The CDR3 loop is CASGTGRNTEAFF. The CDR3 bases are TGTGCCAGTGGGACAGGGCGGAACACTGAAGCTTTCTTT.

This chain uses TRBV2 with TRBJ2-7, with 7 bases fitting TRBD1. The CDR3 has 11 residues. J was trimmed by 7 bases and V by 7 bases; bases with no gene match: 4. Germline V CDR1 and CDR2: SNHLY, FYNNEI. The DNA of the CDR3 is TGTGCCAGCACCCCAGGGGGAGAGCAGTACTTC. As protein: CASTPGGEQYF. Full variable domain (missing parts from reference TRBV2 and TRBJ2-7): EPEVTQTPSHQVTQMGQEVILRCVPISNHLYFYWYRQILGQKVEFLVSFYNNEISEKSEIFDDQFSVERPDGSNFTLKIRSTKLEDSAMYFCASTPGGEQYFGPGTRLTVT.

V usage is TRBV29-1 and J usage is TRBJ1-1, with D perhaps TRBD1 (6 bases). The CDR3 has 18 residues. Germline V CDR1 and CDR2: SQVTM, ANQGSEA. V lost 1 base and J 1 base, leaving 22 bases between the germline ends. The CDR3 region has the DNA TGCAGCGTTGAAGTACCCCCACTGTCGACAGGCCAGAACACTGAAGCTTTCTTT. Protein product: CSVEVPPLSTGQNTEAFF.

This chain uses TRBV19 with TRBJ1-1, with D possibly matching TRBD1 (5 bases). The germline gives CDR1 LNHDA, CDR2 SQIVND (reference sequence). V gave up 2 bases and J gave up 0 bases, with 10 bases separating them. This CDR3 spans 15 amino acids. This CDR3 reads CASSIRGLMNTEAFF. In nucleotides, the CDR3 is TGTGCCAGTAGTATAAGGGGATTAATGAACACTGAAGCTTTCTTT.